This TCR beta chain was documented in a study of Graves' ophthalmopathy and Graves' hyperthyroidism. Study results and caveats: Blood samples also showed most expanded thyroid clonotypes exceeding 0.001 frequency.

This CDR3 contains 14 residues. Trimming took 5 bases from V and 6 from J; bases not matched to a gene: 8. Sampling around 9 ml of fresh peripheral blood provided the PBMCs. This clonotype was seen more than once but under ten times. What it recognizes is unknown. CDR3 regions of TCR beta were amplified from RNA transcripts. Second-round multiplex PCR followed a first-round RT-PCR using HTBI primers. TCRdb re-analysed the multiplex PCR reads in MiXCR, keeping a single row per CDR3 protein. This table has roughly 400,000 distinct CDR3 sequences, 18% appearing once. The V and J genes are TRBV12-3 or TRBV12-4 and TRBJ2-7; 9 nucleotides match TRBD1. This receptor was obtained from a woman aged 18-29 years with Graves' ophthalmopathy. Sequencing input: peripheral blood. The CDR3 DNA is TGTGCCAGCAGTCCGCGGACAGGGGTCGGCGAGCAGTACTTC. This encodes CASSPRTGVGEQYF.